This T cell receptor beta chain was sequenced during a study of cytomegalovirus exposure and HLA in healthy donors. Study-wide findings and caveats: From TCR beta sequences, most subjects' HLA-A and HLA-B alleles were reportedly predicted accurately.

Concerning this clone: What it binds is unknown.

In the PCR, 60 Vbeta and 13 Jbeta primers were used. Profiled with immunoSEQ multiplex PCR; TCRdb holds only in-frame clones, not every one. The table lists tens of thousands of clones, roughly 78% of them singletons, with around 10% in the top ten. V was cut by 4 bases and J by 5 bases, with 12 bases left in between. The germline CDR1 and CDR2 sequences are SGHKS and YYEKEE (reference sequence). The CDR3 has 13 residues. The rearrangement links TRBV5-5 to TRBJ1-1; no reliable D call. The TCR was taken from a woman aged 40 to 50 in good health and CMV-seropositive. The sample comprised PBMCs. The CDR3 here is CASSVWAPTEAFF. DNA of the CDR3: TGTGCCAGCAGCGTTTGGGCGCCGACTGAAGCTTTCTTT.